The present entry profiles one TCR beta chain with its context. This clonotype was recorded many times. Its binding antigen is unknown. No much larger clonotype is one base removed from it; base qualities were not supplied. CDR1 is given as DFQATT and CDR2 as SNEGSKA, both from the germline V gene (reference sequence). The trim is 2 bases for V and 0 bases for J, with a gap of 5 bases between the germline ends. Inclusive of the bounding cysteine and phenylalanine, the CDR3 is 14 residues long. Only CDR3 DNA is held: 42 bases, read in frame from base 1. The sample originates from a study of T cell repertoires in cytomegalovirus infection (dated by TCRdb to about 2019). Notes on the research overall: Because public TCR beta signatures pointed to carriage of CMV infection together with the matching HLA type, the HLA type of each donor mattered for the analysis.

For sequencing, an Illumina HiSeq 1500 was employed. TCRdb ran its own pipeline on the public reads, namely fastp trimming at Q25 and MiXCR clone calling, and kept in-frame beta chains. Rows with one shared CDR3 protein collapse into an entry with the most common genes and DNA. In all, the sample holds about 140,000 distinct CDR3 sequences, and roughly 6.5% of those were seen once. The ten top clones hold roughly 18% of the sample. What the work shows at the level of the full study, not this receptor alone: The ex vivo response was dominated by HLA-C-restricted CMV-specific TCR beta clonotypes, and the single most frequent clonotype in two of eight donors was supplied by these HLA-C-restricted clonotypes. Carriers of CMV infection plus the relevant HLA type were discriminated by the cumulative frequency of public TCR beta family members in the study cohort and in an independent roughly 340-donor cohort.

The sample consisted of PBMCs. The chain joins TRBV20-1 to TRBJ2-6; the D gene is possibly TRBD2, with 5 bases matching. This sequence was found in a human donor in good health (CMV status not recorded). Some clones in this sample may be carry-over from other donors' samples. The nucleotide sequence reads TGCAGTGCTAGACGGGGCTCTGGGGCCAACGTCCTGACTTTC. This encodes CSARRGSGANVLTF.